The 21 T cell receptor beta chains below come from one sample, sequenced in a study of cytomegalovirus exposure and HLA in healthy donors. The PCR contained 60 Vbeta and 13 Jbeta primers. Generated by immunoSEQ multiplex PCR, the TCRdb table keeps only in-frame clones and is missing some. The table includes about 200,000 clones, 55% to 75% detected once. The sequencing sample was made of PBMCs. The receptors were gathered from a middle-aged man in good health and CMV-seropositive.

The chain combines TRBV10-3 with TRBJ2-3, with D uncertain. V was clipped by 4 bases and J by 1 base, with 6 bases between them. Germline V lookup: CDR1 ENHRY, CDR2 SYGVKD. The CDR3 covers 13 residues. CDR3 nucleotides: TGTGCCATCAGTGGGAGTCGCACAGATACGCAGTATTTT. Its translation is CAISGSRTDTQYF.

This clone was picked up a small number of times. V is TRBV7-6 and J is TRBJ1-2, with D perhaps matching TRBD1 (6 bases). CDR3 length equals 13 residues. V was pared by 5 bases and J by 2 bases, with 9 bases between. Germline CDR1 reads SGHVS; CDR2 reads FNYEAQ. In nucleotides, the CDR3 is TGTGCCAGCAGCCCAGGACAGAACTATGGCTACACCTTC. It yields the protein CASSPGQNYGYTF.

J is TRBJ1-2 and V is TRBV2; D unclear. The CDR3 is 12 amino acids. Germline V gene sequence: CDR1 SNHLY, CDR2 FYNNEI. The V gene lost 2 bases and the J gene lost 6 bases, with 7 bases spanning the gap. The CDR3 DNA reads as TGTGCCAGCAGTGAATTGGAGGATGGCTACACCTTC. Amino acids: CASSELEDGYTF. The entire variable domain, with the rest obtained from reference TRBV2 and TRBJ1-2, is as follows: EPEVTQTPSHQVTQMGQEVILRCVPISNHLYFYWYRQILGQKVEFLVSFYNNEISEKSEIFDDQFSVERPDGSNFTLKIRSTKLEDSAMYFCASSELEDGYTFGSGTRLTVV.

CDR3 region: CASSPRASGGIETQYF. CDR3 sequence (DNA): TGCGCCAGCAGCCCCAGGGCTAGCGGGGGTATCGAGACCCAGTACTTC. The genes are TRBV5-1 and TRBJ2-5, with 10 bases identical to TRBD2. The V gene end was trimmed by 4 bases and the J gene end by 5 bases; junction bases not matched to a gene: 11. This CDR3 region has 16 residues. The germline V gene encodes CDR1 SGHRS and CDR2 YFSETQ.

CDR3 loop: CASSHLAGGPGTDTQYF. The CDR3 DNA reads as TGCGCCAGCAGCCATCTAGCGGGGGGGCCGGGCACAGATACGCAGTATTTT. V gene TRBV4-1 combines with J gene TRBJ2-3, with 12 bases lining up with TRBD2. V lost 3 bases and J lost 1; bases outside the gene matches: 5. The CDR3 contains 17 residues. The germline CDR1 and CDR2 sequences are MGHRA and YSYEKL.

The CDR3 bases are TGCGCCAGCAGCTACAGGGGCGGCTACACCTTC. This sequence encodes CASSYRGGYTF. V and J are TRBV4-1 and TRBJ1-2; 7 positions match TRBD1. With 5 bases clipped from V and 8 bases from J, the junction kept 2 bases outside the gene matches. This CDR3 region has 11 residues. CDR1 and CDR2 (germline): MGHRA, YSYEKL.

The rearrangement uses TRBV7-2 and TRBJ2-1, with 9 positions matching TRBD1. The ends lost 6 bases at V and 15 bases at J; junction bases unmatched: 9. In germline, CDR1 is SGHTA, CDR2 FQGNSA. The CDR3 runs to 12 residues. The CDR3 DNA reads as TGTGCCAGCAGTCTGACCGGGACAGGGTTGTTCTTC. It yields the protein CASSLTGTGLFF.

The rearrangement joins TRBV6-5 to TRBJ2-6; the match to TRBD1 covers 8 bases. This CDR3 contains 15 residues. From germline, CDR1 is MNHEY and CDR2 SVGAGI. Trimming at V came to 7 bases and at J to 4 bases, leaving 6 bases not matched to a gene. CDR3 nucleotide sequence: TGTGCCAGCACCCGACAGGGGTCAGGGGCCAACGTCCTGACTTTC. Its protein product is CASTRQGSGANVLTF.

This chain links TRBV5-5 with TRBJ1-2; 9 bases are shared with TRBD1. J lost 3 bases, V lost 7 bases, and 7 bases had no gene match. Germline V gene sequence: CDR1 SGHKS, CDR2 YYEKEE (reference sequence). CDR3 length: 14 residues. DNA for the CDR3: TGTGCCAGCTTAGGGACAGGGAGCTACTATGGCTACACCTTC. Its translation is CASLGTGSYYGYTF. The full variable domain, in which reference TRBV5-5 and TRBJ1-2 provide the parts outside the CDR3, is DAGVTQSPTHLIKTRGQQVTLRCSPISGHKSVSWYQQVLGQGPQFIFQYYEKEERGRGNFPDRFSARQFPNYSSELNVNALLLGDSALYLCASLGTGSYYGYTFGSGTRLTVV.

This chain uses TRBV27 with TRBJ2-1; perhaps TRBD2 as D (5 bases). The V end was cut by 10 bases, the J end by 4 bases, with 14 bases between. This CDR3 region has 13 residues. CDR1 MNHEY and CDR2 SMNVEV come from the germline V gene (reference sequence). CDR3 region: CATGVARYNEQFF. The CDR3 DNA follows: TGTGCCACCGGGGTAGCAAGGTACAATGAGCAGTTCTTC.

This sequence joins TRBV19 and TRBJ1-4; D is possibly TRBD1 (5 bases). CDR3 size: 14 residues. The ends were cut back, 5 bases at V and 8 bases at J, with 15 bases in the middle. CDR1 and CDR2 (germline): LNHDA, SQIVND (reference sequence). The CDR3, as DNA: TGTGCCAGTAGTCCAGGATCCTGGGGCGAAAAACTGTTTTTT. It translates to CASSPGSWGEKLFF.

This clone was detected only once. The chain uses TRBV4-1 and TRBJ2-2, with 9 bases matching TRBD1. V shed 2 bases and J 4 bases; nucleotides not matched to a gene: 5. Germline CDR1 MGHRA, CDR2 YSYEKL. The length of the CDR3 is 16 residues. The CDR3 DNA is TGCGCCAGCAGCCAACCCGGGACAGGGTTCACCGGGGAGCTGTTTTTT. Amino acids: CASSQPGTGFTGELFF.

V usage is TRBV11-3 and J usage is TRBJ2-5; 11 nucleotides match TRBD2. Germline CDR1 is SGHNT and CDR2 is YENEEA. The CDR3 sequence is 18 residues long. V dropped 1 base and J dropped 2; count of bases not matched to a gene: 9. CDR3: CASSLGGVGLAVQETQYF. CDR3 DNA: TGTGCCAGCAGCTTAGGCGGCGTGGGACTAGCGGTACAAGAGACCCAGTACTTC.

This chain joins TRBV4-1 and TRBJ1-4; D might be TRBD1 (6 bases). Per germline, CDR1 MGHRA and CDR2 YSYEKL. The V end was cut by 3 bases, the J end by 11 bases, with 25 bases between. The CDR3 covers 17 residues. The CDR3 loop reads CASSQGGAKTAAQKLFF. CDR3 nucleotides: TGCGCCAGCAGCCAGGGGGGGGCGAAGACCGCGGCGCAGAAACTGTTTTTT.

This chain joins TRBV5-1 and TRBJ1-4; TRBD1 matches 8 bases. J gave up 4 bases and V 5 bases, and 7 bases lay outside the gene matches. CDR1 and CDR2 (germline): SGHRS, YFSETQ. The CDR3 totals 15 residues. This CDR3 reads CASRPGTGVNEKLFF. DNA of the CDR3: TGCGCCAGCAGACCCGGGACAGGAGTTAATGAAAAACTGTTTTTT.

This clone is a singleton in its sample. V gene TRBV2 combines with J gene TRBJ1-5; D is unclear. Trimming left V 3 bases short and J 5 bases short, with 5 bases between. Per germline, CDR1 SNHLY and CDR2 FYNNEI. The CDR3 runs to 12 residues. CDR3 sequence (DNA): TGTGCCAGCAGTGACCAGTATCAGCCCCAGCATTTT. It specifies CASSDQYQPQHF.

The V call is TRBV2, the J call TRBJ1-2, with 10 bases aligning to TRBD1. Germline V gene data show CDR1 as SNHLY and CDR2 as FYNNEI. The V and J ends lost 6 bases and 4 bases, in that order; junction bases with no gene match: 11. The CDR3 has 16 residues. CDR3 sequence reads: CASSLERTGGSYGYTF. CDR3 DNA: TGTGCCAGCAGCTTGGAAAGGACAGGGGGTTCCTATGGCTACACCTTC. Full variable domain (missing parts from reference TRBV2 and TRBJ1-2): EPEVTQTPSHQVTQMGQEVILRCVPISNHLYFYWYRQILGQKVEFLVSFYNNEISEKSEIFDDQFSVERPDGSNFTLKIRSTKLEDSAMYFCASSLERTGGSYGYTFGSGTRLTVV.

The CDR3 is CASSIAWGVGPLAQYF. In DNA form, the CDR3 reads TGTGCCAGCAGCATAGCATGGGGGGTGGGTCCGCTGGCCCAGTACTTC. The chain uses TRBV21-1 and TRBJ2-5; TRBD2, the table's D call, lacks a check against the DNA. TRBV21-1 is a listed pseudogene. The CDR3 extends over 16 amino acids.

The chain recombines TRBV21-1 with TRBJ1-3; the listed D gene, TRBD1, was not tested against the DNA. TRBV21-1 is a documented pseudogene. This CDR3 is built from 15 residues. In nucleotides, the CDR3 is TGTGCCAGCAGCCTCCTGGGACAGCTACGAAACACCATATATTTT. This sequence encodes CASSLLGQLRNTIYF.

The V and J genes are TRBV27 and TRBJ1-1; D is perhaps TRBD1 (5 bases). Trimming pared 3 bases from V and 5 bases from J, leaving 13 bases between. The CDR3 has 14 amino acids. Germline CDR1 reads MNHEY; CDR2 reads SMNVEV (reference sequence). The CDR3, as DNA: TGTGCCAGCAGTTTCGGAGGGGCCGGGACTGAAGCTTTCTTT. Its translation: CASSFGGAGTEAFF.

The CDR3 sequence is CASSSWTGQIDPAFF. CDR3 coding DNA: TGTGCCAGCAGCTCCTGGACAGGGCAGATAGACCCGGCTTTCTTT. This chain connects TRBV5-5 to TRBJ1-1; TRBD1 agrees at 8 bases. CDR1 and CDR2 (germline): SGHKS, YYEKEE (reference sequence). The ends lost 3 bases at V and 11 bases at J; junction bases unmatched: 15. The CDR3 length is 15 residues.